The sequence of this TCR beta chain was determined in a study of shared clonotypes between healthy human individuals. Generated by immunoSEQ multiplex PCR, the TCRdb table keeps only in-frame clones and is missing some. The sample yields about 110,000 clones, about 71% seen once. This clone was seen at least ten times. Germline V gene sequence: CDR1 MRHNA, CDR2 SNTAGT. V shed 3 bases and J shed 3 bases, with 12 bases lying between them. This CDR3 is built from 16 residues. The donors, all of them Caucasian adults, lived in Nashville, Tennessee. Sequenced input: memory CD8+ T cells sorted from blood. Stated subset: CD45RO+ cells pooled with CCR7-negative TemRA cells. This TCR was recovered from a woman in her twenties or thirties in good health. The chain is built from TRBV6-4 and TRBJ2-6; no firm D call. The CDR3 DNA follows: TGTGCCAGCAGTGAGTCACATGGTCGTGGGGCCAACGTCCTGACTTTC. The encoded protein is CASSESHGRGANVLTF.